Below, 2 T cell receptor beta chains from the same sample are listed, as sequenced in a study of T-cell reconstitution after alpha-beta-depleted transplantation in children. Library preparation (for TCRbeta) was performed with unique molecular identifiers. TCRdb analysed the PCR reads with MiXCR anew, one entry per CDR3 protein. The sample lists 200,000 to 250,000 distinct CDR3 sequences, about 11% seen once, with 25% to 30% in the top ten. The sample here was PBMCs, taken before TCRalphabeta/CD19-depleted stem cell transplant. These receptors originate from a child younger than two with acute myeloid leukemia, due to receive a stem cell transplant.

Many counts were recorded for this clonotype. The chain couples TRBV12-3 or TRBV12-4 to TRBJ1-5, with D uncertain. There are 15 residues in the CDR3. V was trimmed by 6 bases and J by 2 bases, leaving 14 bases between them. The CDR3 region has the DNA TGTGCCAGCAGCCCTAATGGGGTAGGCAATCAGCCCCAGCATTTT. Its protein product is CASSPNGVGNQPQHF.

This clonotype was observed a handful of times. The chain has TRBV6-1 and TRBJ2-7; 16 positions match TRBD2. Germline CDR1 is MNHNS and CDR2 is SASEGT. CDR3 length: 15 residues. The trim removed 6 bases at V and 2 bases at J, leaving 1 base unmatched. The chain's CDR3 is CASRGTSGRAYEQYF. The CDR3 nucleotides are TGTGCCAGCAGAGGGACTAGCGGGAGGGCCTACGAGCAGTACTTC.